This T cell receptor beta chain was captured by sequencing in a study of T cell responses to AZD1222 COVID-19 vaccine. Study outcomes and limitations: The number of AZD1222 recipients seropositive at baseline was only five to seven. No day 14 peak samples; only post-peak repertoires were characterized.

Germline loops: CDR1 SGDLS, CDR2 YYNGEE. The CDR3 length is 15 residues. V shed 0 bases, J shed 1 base, and the junction held 2 bases outside the gene matches. This clone was found once. The antigen remains undetermined. The protocol was immunoSEQ multiplex PCR, while the TCRdb copy is restricted to in-frame clones and leaves out a portion. Seen here are approximately 120,000 clones, about 88% observed once, and the top ten hold 9.5%. Material: peripheral blood, obtained 28 days after the second AZD1222 dose. The V and J genes are TRBV9 and TRBJ1-2, with 8 positions matching TRBD1. The source of this sequence is an adult who received the AZD1222 COVID-19 vaccine. The CDR3 DNA sequence: TGTGCCAGCAGCGTAGGACAGGGGTATAACTATGGCTACACCTTC. Translated: CASSVGQGYNYGYTF.